Sequencing of this T cell receptor beta chain was carried out in a study of technical replicates of blood from a few donors. Method: immunoSEQ multiplex PCR; TCRdb's copy keeps in-frame clones and lacks some. Among nearly 95,000 clones listed, 90% to 96% were seen once. Unmatched junction bases numbered 3, after V lost 4 bases and J lost 2 bases. Germline V gene sequence: CDR1 MRHNA, CDR2 SNTAGT. The length of the CDR3 is 16 residues. The sequence came from a human donor in good health. The specimen was T cells isolated from PBMCs. The rearrangement joins TRBV6-4 to TRBJ2-3; 13 bases match TRBD2. The CDR3 region is CASSGLAGGLTDTQYF. In DNA form, the CDR3 reads TGTGCCAGCAGTGGACTAGCGGGAGGCCTCACAGATACGCAGTATTTT.